The T cell receptor (beta chain) under discussion was sequenced for a study of T cells after yellow fever vaccination. TCRdb called the 5' RACE reads again in MiXCR, with one record for every CDR3 protein. The repertoire holds about 240,000 distinct CDR3 sequences, with 6.9% as singletons. J lost 1 base, V lost 6 bases, and 8 bases had no gene match. Germline lookup yields CDR1 DFQATT and CDR2 SNEGSKA (reference sequence). The CDR3 runs 14 residues. Remarks on this clonotype: As yet, its antigen is unknown.

Notes on the study in general: When the response was secondary, it was weaker but reached its peak faster, day 5 versus 15. Post-booster samples contained most primary-vaccination clones (more than 95% CD4, around 90% CD8).

The chain couples TRBV20-1 to TRBJ2-7, with 8 bases aligning to TRBD2. The starting material was CD4+ T cells sorted from PBMCs, obtained 15 days after the yellow fever booster vaccination. This receptor was identified in a man aged 25 to 40 who received the YFV17D yellow fever vaccine. The CDR3: CSAPSKRGSYEQYF. CDR3 bases: TGCAGTGCCCCGTCCAAGCGGGGGTCCTACGAGCAGTACTTC.